This T cell receptor (beta chain) was retrieved from a study of T cells in Graves' hyperthyroidism and ophthalmopathy. This CDR3 has 16 amino acids. V shed 4 bases and J 4 bases; nucleotides not matched to a gene: 10. Germline CDR1 is LNHDA and CDR2 is SQIVND (reference sequence). Amplification of TCR beta CDR3 regions was performed using RNA transcripts as template. First-round RT-PCR with HTBI primers amplified the TCR CDR3 region. TCRdb analysed the multiplex PCR reads with MiXCR anew, one entry per CDR3 protein. The profile covers about 560,000 distinct CDR3 sequences, with 16% appearing a single time and 15% to 20% taken by the ten largest. Diagnosis rested on symptoms, serum thyroxine and TRAb, thyroid ultrasound, and orbital computed tomography.

The sample consisted of blood. The chain carries TRBV19 and TRBJ1-5, with 7 bases fitting TRBD1. This sequence was found in a woman under 30 with Graves' hyperthyroidism. CDR3 sequence: CASSRGQTKANQPQHF. The CDR3 DNA reads TGTGCCAGTAGTAGGGGACAGACAAAAGCTAATCAGCCCCAGCATTTT.